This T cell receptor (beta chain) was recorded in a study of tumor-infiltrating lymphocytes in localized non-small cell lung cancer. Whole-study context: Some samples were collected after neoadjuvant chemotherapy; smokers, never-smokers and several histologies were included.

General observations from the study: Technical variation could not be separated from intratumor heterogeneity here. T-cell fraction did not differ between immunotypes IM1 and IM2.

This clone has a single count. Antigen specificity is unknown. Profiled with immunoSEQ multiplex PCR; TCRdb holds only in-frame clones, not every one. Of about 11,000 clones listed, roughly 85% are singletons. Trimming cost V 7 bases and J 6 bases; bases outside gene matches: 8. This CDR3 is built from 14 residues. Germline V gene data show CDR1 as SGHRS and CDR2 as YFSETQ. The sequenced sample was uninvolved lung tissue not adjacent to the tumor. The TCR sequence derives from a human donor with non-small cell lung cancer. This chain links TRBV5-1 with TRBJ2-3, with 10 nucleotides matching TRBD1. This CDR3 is CASRDRGGSDTQYF. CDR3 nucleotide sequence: TGCGCCAGCCGGGACAGGGGTGGTTCGGATACGCAGTATTTT.